Presented here are 11 T cell receptor beta chains from one specimen sequenced in a study of blood T cell repertoires in COVID-19. TCRdb's copy holds only in-frame clones and misses some; the assay was immunoSEQ multiplex PCR. The table lists about 230,000 clones, 85% to 90% of them singletons, with approximately 2.6% in the top ten. The specimen was peripheral blood. These receptors came from a man aged 30 to 39 with COVID-19, enrolled during active disease.

This clone was picked up a small number of times. The chain links TRBV18 to TRBJ1-6; possibly TRBD1 for D (6 bases). This CDR3 spans 13 amino acids. CDR1 is KGHSH and CDR2 is LQKENI in the germline V gene. The V and J ends lost 3 bases and 10 bases respectively, with 10 bases between them. The CDR3 DNA sequence: TGTGCCAGCTCACCGGACAGACAGTCACCCCTCCACTTT. Amino acid sequence: CASSPDRQSPLHF.

V is TRBV7-2 and J is TRBJ1-2; D call uncertain. Germline CDR1 and CDR2: SGHTA and FQGNSA. The CDR3 sequence is 13 residues long. Trimming shortened V by 2 bases and J by 4 bases, and 8 bases separated the two germline ends. Here the CDR3 reads CASSLNFVYGYTF. Here the CDR3 DNA reads TGTGCCAGCAGCTTAAATTTCGTCTATGGCTACACCTTC.

The chain combines TRBV14 with TRBJ2-4; 13 bases are a match to TRBD2. Germline V lookup: CDR1 SGHDN, CDR2 FVKESK. This CDR3 spans 20 amino acids. With 1 base clipped from V and 0 bases from J, the junction kept 9 bases outside the gene matches. The CDR3 DNA follows: TGTGCCAGCAGCCAAGGGACTAGCGGGAGAACTTCGTTAGCCAAAAACATTCAGTACTTC. Protein sequence: CASSQGTSGRTSLAKNIQYF.

V and J are TRBV28 and TRBJ1-1; D gene ambiguous. CDR1 is MDHEN, CDR2 SYDVKM, per germline. CDR3 size: 13 residues. V shed 3 bases and J shed 5 bases, with 10 bases lying between them. The CDR3 DNA follows: TGTGCCAGCAGTTTTCTGGGAGGGACTGAAGCTTTCTTT. Protein sequence: CASSFLGGTEAFF. Filled out from reference TRBV28 and TRBJ1-1, the complete variable domain reads DVKVTQSSRYLVKRTGEKVFLECVQDMDHENMFWYRQDPGLGLRLIYFSYDVKMKEKGDIPEGYSVSREKKERFSLILESASTNQTSMYLCASSFLGGTEAFFGQGTRLTVV.

The CDR3: CASSLYLHEQYF. As DNA, the CDR3 is TGTGCCAGCAGCTTATACCTACACGAGCAGTACTTC. V is TRBV7-2 and J is TRBJ2-7; D call uncertain. The CDR3 is 12 residues long. Trimming shortened V by 2 bases and J by 5 bases, and 7 bases separated the two germline ends. CDR1 is SGHTA and CDR2 is FQGNSA in the germline V gene. The full variable domain, with the rest looked up from reference TRBV7-2 and TRBJ2-7, is GAGVSQSPSNKVTEKGKDVELRCDPISGHTALYWYRQSLGQGLEFLIYFQGNSAPDKSGLPSDRFSAERTGGSVSTLTIQRTQQEDSAVYLCASSLYLHEQYFGPGTRLTVT.

V gene TRBV6-2 or TRBV6-3 combines with J gene TRBJ1-1; tentatively, D is TRBD1 (5 bases). This CDR3 contains 15 residues. Germline CDR1 is MNHEY and CDR2 is SVGEGT. V was cut by 2 bases and J by 0 bases, with 10 bases left in between. CDR3 coding DNA: TGTGCCAGCAGTTACAGGGGTCTTCTGAACACTGAAGCTTTCTTT. Encoded protein: CASSYRGLLNTEAFF.

The chain uses TRBV4-1 and TRBJ1-5; D is possibly TRBD1 (5 bases). V lost 1 base to trimming and J lost 0 bases, with 7 bases between them. The length of the CDR3 is 15 residues. Germline CDR1 MGHRA, CDR2 YSYEKL. CDR3 in DNA: TGCGCCAGCAGCCAAGGGGGGGGTAGCAATCAGCCCCAGCATTTT. Translating gives CASSQGGGSNQPQHF.

This clone was seen repeatedly, ten times or more. V gene TRBV7-8 combines with J gene TRBJ2-7; D not resolved. Germline loops: CDR1 SGHVS, CDR2 FQNEAQ. The ends were cut back, 1 base at V and 2 bases at J, with 9 bases in the middle. The CDR3 is made up of 14 amino acids. The chain's CDR3 is CASSLGSAAYEQYF. The CDR3 DNA is TGTGCCAGCAGCTTAGGGAGCGCTGCCTACGAGCAGTACTTC.

With regard to this clone: A read error may produce the germline difference seen at one junction end. The chain employs TRBV27 and TRBJ2-5, with D perhaps TRBD1 (6 bases). Germline V gene data show CDR1 as MNHEY and CDR2 as SMNVEV (reference sequence). The CDR3 has 14 amino acids. CDR3 sequence (DNA): TGTGCCAGCAGTTCACAGGGTTACCACGAGACCCAGTACTTC. This gives the protein CASSSQGYHETQYF.

This clone appeared a few times. The gene calls are TRBV11-2 and TRBJ2-7; D is possibly TRBD1 (6 bases). This CDR3 spans 14 amino acids. The V gene's germline CDR1 is SGHAT and CDR2 FQNNGV. The germline V and J ends were trimmed by 3 bases and 2 bases, with 11 bases remaining between them. In DNA, the CDR3 is TGTGCCAGCAGCTTCGGCAGGGGACCCTACGAGCAGTACTTC. Its protein product is CASSFGRGPYEQYF.

The chain employs TRBV4-1 and TRBJ2-2, with 9 positions matching TRBD1. The CDR3 consists of 17 residues. Germline loops: CDR1 MGHRA, CDR2 YSYEKL. V shed 0 bases and J 1 base; nucleotides not matched to a gene: 3. The CDR3 DNA sequence: TGCGCCAGCAGCCAAGATTGGACAGGGGAGAACACCGGGGAGCTGTTTTTT. This gives the protein CASSQDWTGENTGELFF.